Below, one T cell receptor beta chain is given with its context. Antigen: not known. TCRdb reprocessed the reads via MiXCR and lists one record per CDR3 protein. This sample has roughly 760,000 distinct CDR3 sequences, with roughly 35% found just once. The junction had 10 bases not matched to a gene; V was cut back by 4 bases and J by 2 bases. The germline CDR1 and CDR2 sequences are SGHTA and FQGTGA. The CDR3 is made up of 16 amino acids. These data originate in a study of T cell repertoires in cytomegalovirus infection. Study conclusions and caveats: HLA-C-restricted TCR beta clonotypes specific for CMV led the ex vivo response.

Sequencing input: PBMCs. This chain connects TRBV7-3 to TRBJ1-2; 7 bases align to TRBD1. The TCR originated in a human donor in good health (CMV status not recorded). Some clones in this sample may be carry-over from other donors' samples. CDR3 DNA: TGTGCCAGCAGCTCGACAGGGTCCCGACGGAACTATGGCTACACCTTC. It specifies CASSSTGSRRNYGYTF.